In its sample, the clone carrying this T cell receptor (beta chain) was seen many times. The record originates from a study of molecular identifiers for immune sequencing clone quantification. TCRdb redid the calling of the PCR reads with MiXCR, one entry per CDR3 protein. This sample has approximately 500,000 distinct CDR3 sequences, with less than 30% found just once. V was cut by 6 bases and J by 6 bases, with 12 bases left in between. This CDR3 has 13 amino acids. The TCR was taken from a human donor in good health. Some libraries in this study had Jurkat cell RNA spiked in. Specimen: naive CD8+ T cells from blood, with Jurkat cell RNA spiked in. Subset indicated: FACS-sorted CD8+CD4-CCR7+CD45RA+ naive T cells. The genes are TRBV12-3 or TRBV12-4 and TRBJ2-1, with a possible D match to TRBD2 (6 bases). The CDR3 reads CASRRGTRNEQFF. In nucleotides, the CDR3 is TGTGCCAGCAGACGCGGGACTCGCAATGAGCAGTTCTTC.